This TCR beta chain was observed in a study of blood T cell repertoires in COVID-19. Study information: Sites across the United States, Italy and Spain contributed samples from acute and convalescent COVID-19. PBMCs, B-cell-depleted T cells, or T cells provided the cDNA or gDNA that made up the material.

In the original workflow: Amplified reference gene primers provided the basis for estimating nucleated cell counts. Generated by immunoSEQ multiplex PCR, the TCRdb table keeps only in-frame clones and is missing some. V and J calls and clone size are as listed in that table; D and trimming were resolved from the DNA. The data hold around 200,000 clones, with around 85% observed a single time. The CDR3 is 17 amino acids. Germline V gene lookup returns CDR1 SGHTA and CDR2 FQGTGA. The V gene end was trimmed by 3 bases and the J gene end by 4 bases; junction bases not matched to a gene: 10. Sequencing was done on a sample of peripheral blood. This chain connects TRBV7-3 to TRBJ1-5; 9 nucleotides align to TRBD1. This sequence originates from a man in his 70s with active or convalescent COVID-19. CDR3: CASSFGDRANSNQPQHF. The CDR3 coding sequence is TGTGCCAGCAGCTTTGGGGACAGGGCGAACTCAAATCAGCCCCAGCATTTT. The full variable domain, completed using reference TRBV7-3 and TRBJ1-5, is GAGVSQTPSNKVTEKGKYVELRCDPISGHTALYWYRQSLGQGPEFLIYFQGTGAADDSGLPNDRFFAVRPEGSVSTLKIQRTERGDSAVYLCASSFGDRANSNQPQHFGDGTRLSIL.